This TCR beta chain was identified in a study of control samples from healthy donors and cancer patients. The trim removed 6 bases at V and 0 bases at J, leaving 2 bases unmatched. The germline V gene has CDR1 SGHRS and CDR2 YFSETQ. The CDR3 is 13 amino acids. Assay: immunoSEQ multiplex PCR; the TCRdb copy retains only in-frame clones and omits some. The sample has about 130,000 clones, about 90% seen once. The source material was blood. The rearrangement joins TRBV5-1 to TRBJ1-1; 7 bases match TRBD1. The TCR sequence derives from a woman aged 45-65 years in good health. The CDR3 bases are TGCGCCAGCACCGGGACAGTGAACACTGAAGCTTTCTTT. This translates into CASTGTVNTEAFF. Variable domain in full (rest from reference TRBV5-1 and TRBJ1-1): KAGVTQTPRYLIKTRGQQVTLSCSPISGHRSVSWYQQTPGQGLQFLFEYFSETQRNKGNFPGRFSGRQFSNSRSEMNVSTLELGDSALYLCASTGTVNTEAFFGQGTRLTVV.